This is a list of T cell receptor beta chains from one sample in a study of chemoradiotherapy in HPV16-positive cancers. This table comes from immunoSEQ multiplex PCR, and its TCRdb copy is limited to in-frame clones, with some not included. The repertoire holds 6,000 to 7,500 clones, with 71% as singletons. Sample: tumor tissue, taken from a patient who underwent chemoradiotherapy. Receptor source: a human donor with HPV-associated anogenital cancer. The CDR3 runs from the conserved cysteine through the conserved F or W. D genes are given only for firm matches. A row's size may be missing; if present it is once, few, many or a size class.

clone size: NA
V gene: TRBV2
J gene: TRBJ2-2
D gene: NA
CDR3 DNA: TGTGCCAGCAGGGATTACACCGGGGAGCTGTTTTTT
CDR3 protein: CASRDYTGELFF

clone size: NA
V gene: TRBV7-9
J gene: TRBJ2-2
D gene: NA
CDR3 DNA: TGTGCCAGCAGCACACGCCTCCGGGGGAACACCGGGGAGCTGTTTTTT
CDR3 protein: CASSTRLRGNTGELFF

clone size: few
V gene: TRBV7-3
J gene: TRBJ1-1
D gene: NA
CDR3 DNA: TGTGCCAGCAGCCTTACAGGGCAGGGGTTAGGCACTGAAGCTTTCTTT
CDR3 protein: CASSLTGQGLGTEAFF

clone size: few
V gene: TRBV27
J gene: TRBJ2-5
D gene: NA
CDR3 DNA: TGTGCCAGCAGTTTAGACCAAGAGACCCAGTACTTC
CDR3 protein: CASSLDQETQYF

clone size: few
V gene: TRBV9
J gene: TRBJ2-2
D gene: TRBD1
CDR3 DNA: TGTGCCAGCAGCGCAAGACAGGGATCGAACACCGGGGAGCTGTTTTTT
CDR3 protein: CASSARQGSNTGELFF

clone size: NA
V gene: TRBV18
J gene: TRBJ1-1
D gene: NA
CDR3 DNA: TGTGCCAGCTCACCGAGGAGGACGATAGGCGGGAACACTGAAGCTTTCTTT
CDR3 protein: CASSPRRTIGGNTEAFF

clone size: NA
V gene: TRBV6-1
J gene: TRBJ1-5
D gene: TRBD1
CDR3 DNA: TGTGCCAGCAGTGAGAACAGGCCGGAACAGGGGCAGCCCCAGCATTTT
CDR3 protein: CASSENRPEQGQPQHF

clone size: NA
V gene: TRBV27
J gene: TRBJ1-2
D gene: TRBD1
CDR3 DNA: TGTGCCAGCAGACCAACAGGGGGCCCCTCAGCTAACTATGGCTACACCTTC
CDR3 protein: CASRPTGGPSANYGYTF

clone size: NA
V gene: TRBV4-3
J gene: TRBJ2-7
D gene: TRBD2
CDR3 DNA: TGCGCCAGCAGCCCCGGACTAGCGGTCTACGAGCAGTACTTC
CDR3 protein: CASSPGLAVYEQYF

clone size: NA
V gene: TRBV6-6
J gene: TRBJ1-4
D gene: TRBD1
CDR3 DNA: TGTGCCAGCAACCGACAGGGGATCCCTCCTAATGAAAAACTGTTTTTT
CDR3 protein: CASNRQGIPPNEKLFF

clone size: few
V gene: TRBV4-3
J gene: TRBJ1-2
D gene: NA
CDR3 DNA: TGCGCCAGCAGCCAAGATCCAGGGGCAGGTTATGGCTACACCTTC
CDR3 protein: CASSQDPGAGYGYTF

clone size: NA
V gene: TRBV7-9
J gene: TRBJ2-1
D gene: TRBD2
CDR3 DNA: TGTGCCAGCAGCTTCGGGGGGGATGAGCAGTTCTTC
CDR3 protein: CASSFGGDEQFF

clone size: once
V gene: TRBV9
J gene: TRBJ2-5
D gene: NA
CDR3 DNA: TGTGCCAGCAGCGTAGCCGAAGGGGGAGAGACCCAGTACTTC
CDR3 protein: CASSVAEGGETQYF

clone size: once
V gene: TRBV5-4
J gene: TRBJ2-2
D gene: NA
CDR3 DNA: TGTGCCAGCAGCTCAGGGATGGGGGAAACCGGGGAGCTGTTTTTT
CDR3 protein: CASSSGMGETGELFF

clone size: NA
V gene: TRBV6-5
J gene: TRBJ2-5
D gene: TRBD2
CDR3 DNA: TGTGCCAGCAGCCAACCGGGACTAGCGTACACCCAGTACTTC
CDR3 protein: CASSQPGLAYTQYF

clone size: NA
V gene: TRBV11-2
J gene: TRBJ2-7
D gene: TRBD1
CDR3 DNA: TGTGCCAGCAGCCCTGGACAGGGTGTTATTTACGAGCAGTACTTC
CDR3 protein: CASSPGQGVIYEQYF

clone size: NA
V gene: TRBV4-2
J gene: TRBJ1-5
D gene: TRBD1
CDR3 DNA: TGTGCCAGCAGCCCGACAGGGGGTCTGCCTTATAGCAATCAGCCCCAGCATTTT
CDR3 protein: CASSPTGGLPYSNQPQHF

clone size: NA
V gene: TRBV9
J gene: TRBJ1-1
D gene: NA
CDR3 DNA: TGTGCCAGCAGCGCTCACCAGGACACTGAAGCTTTCTTT
CDR3 protein: CASSAHQDTEAFF

clone size: NA
V gene: TRBV5-1
J gene: TRBJ2-3
D gene: NA
CDR3 DNA: TGCGCCAGCAGCTTGGTCGACAGAACAGATACGCAGTATTTT
CDR3 protein: CASSLVDRTDTQYF

clone size: few
V gene: TRBV5-1
J gene: TRBJ1-1
D gene: TRBD1
CDR3 DNA: TGCGCCAGCAGCTCTCACAGGGGACTACCGAACACTGAAGCTTTCTTT
CDR3 protein: CASSSHRGLPNTEAFF

clone size: NA
V gene: TRBV27
J gene: TRBJ2-3
D gene: NA
CDR3 DNA: TGTGCCAGCAGTGCGGGGTTAACTCGGGGAGATACGCAGTATTTT
CDR3 protein: CASSAGLTRGDTQYF

clone size: NA
V gene: TRBV11-2
J gene: TRBJ1-1
D gene: NA
CDR3 DNA: TGTGCCAGCCGTCGGGCCGTGAACACTGAAGCTTTCTTT
CDR3 protein: CASRRAVNTEAFF

clone size: NA
V gene: TRBV6-5
J gene: TRBJ1-1
D gene: NA
CDR3 DNA: TGTGCCAGCAGCCCATTTCAGGGAGGTTATGAAGCTTTCTTT
CDR3 protein: CASSPFQGGYEAFF

clone size: NA
V gene: TRBV6-6
J gene: TRBJ2-1
D gene: TRBD2
CDR3 DNA: TGTGCCAGCAGTCTCGGTAGCGGGTCCTACAATGAGCAGTTCTTC
CDR3 protein: CASSLGSGSYNEQFF

clone size: once
V gene: TRBV7-9
J gene: TRBJ2-7
D gene: TRBD1
CDR3 DNA: TGTGCCAGCAGCTTTTCCGCGGGACAGGGGGCCAACGAGCAGTACTTC
CDR3 protein: CASSFSAGQGANEQYF

clone size: NA
V gene: TRBV19
J gene: TRBJ1-1
D gene: NA
CDR3 DNA: TGTGCCAGTAGTATAAGGGTGAACACTGAAGCTTTCTTT
CDR3 protein: CASSIRVNTEAFF

clone size: NA
V gene: TRBV6-1
J gene: TRBJ2-7
D gene: TRBD1
CDR3 DNA: TGTGCCAGCAGTGAAACGGGGACAGGGGCCTACGAGCAGTACTTC
CDR3 protein: CASSETGTGAYEQYF

clone size: few
V gene: TRBV2
J gene: TRBJ2-7
D gene: NA
CDR3 DNA: TGTGCCAGCAGTGATGCTTACGAGCAGTACTTC
CDR3 protein: CASSDAYEQYF

clone size: NA
V gene: TRBV2
J gene: TRBJ2-5
D gene: NA
CDR3 DNA: TGTGCCAGCAGAGCATGGGGGGGCGGCCAAGAGACCCAGTACTTC
CDR3 protein: CASRAWGGGQETQYF

clone size: NA
V gene: TRBV5-1
J gene: TRBJ2-7
D gene: TRBD2
CDR3 DNA: TGCGCCAGCAGCTCCGGATATTCGGGACTAGCTGCCTACGAGCAGTACTTC
CDR3 protein: CASSSGYSGLAAYEQYF

clone size: NA
V gene: TRBV19
J gene: TRBJ1-3
D gene: NA
CDR3 DNA: TGTGCCAGTAGCTTTTCCTCTGGAAACACCATATATTTT
CDR3 protein: CASSFSSGNTIYF

clone size: NA
V gene: TRBV5-1
J gene: TRBJ2-5
D gene: NA
CDR3 DNA: TGCGCCAGCAGTTCAGTCCTCCCGGATCAAGAGACCCAGTACTTC
CDR3 protein: CASSSVLPDQETQYF

clone size: NA
V gene: TRBV5-4
J gene: TRBJ2-7
D gene: TRBD2
CDR3 DNA: TGTGCCAGCAGTCGGGGAAGGACTAGCGGGAGTTTCTACGAGCAGTACTTC
CDR3 protein: CASSRGRTSGSFYEQYF

clone size: once
V gene: TRBV2
J gene: TRBJ2-5
D gene: TRBD2
CDR3 DNA: TGTGCCAGCAGCCGACAACCGGGACTAGAAGAGACCCAGTACTTC
CDR3 protein: CASSRQPGLEETQYF

clone size: NA
V gene: TRBV7-9
J gene: TRBJ2-3
D gene: TRBD2
CDR3 DNA: TGTGCCAGCAGCTTAGACCTAGCGGGACGCACAGATACGCAGTATTTT
CDR3 protein: CASSLDLAGRTDTQYF

clone size: NA
V gene: TRBV5-1
J gene: TRBJ2-2
D gene: NA
CDR3 DNA: TGCGCCAGCAGCTTTGCTCGACCTAACACCGGGGAGCTGTTTTTT
CDR3 protein: CASSFARPNTGELFF

clone size: NA
V gene: TRBV13
J gene: TRBJ1-3
D gene: TRBD1
CDR3 DNA: TGTGCCAGCAGCTCGACAGGGGCTGGAAACACCATATATTTT
CDR3 protein: CASSSTGAGNTIYF

clone size: NA
V gene: TRBV2
J gene: TRBJ1-2
D gene: NA
CDR3 DNA: TGTGCCAGCAGTGAGCAGGACTGGACGGAGAGATTCTATGGCTACACCTTC
CDR3 protein: CASSEQDWTERFYGYTF

clone size: NA
V gene: TRBV18
J gene: TRBJ2-7
D gene: TRBD2
CDR3 DNA: TGTGCCAGCTCACCACCCGGGAGGGCTGGGGAGCAGTACTTC
CDR3 protein: CASSPPGRAGEQYF

clone size: NA
V gene: TRBV7-9
J gene: TRBJ2-1
D gene: NA
CDR3 DNA: TGTGCCAGCAGCTTGTCGAATGAGCAGTTCTTC
CDR3 protein: CASSLSNEQFF

clone size: once
V gene: TRBV5-1
J gene: TRBJ2-7
D gene: NA
CDR3 DNA: TGCGCCAGCAGCTTGGTGGCAGGGGGAGGCTACGAGCAGTACTTC
CDR3 protein: CASSLVAGGGYEQYF

clone size: few
V gene: TRBV2
J gene: TRBJ2-3
D gene: TRBD2
CDR3 DNA: TGTGCCAGCAGTGTGCCTAGCGGCCTCACAGATACGCAGTATTTT
CDR3 protein: CASSVPSGLTDTQYF

clone size: NA
V gene: TRBV7-2
J gene: TRBJ1-1
D gene: TRBD1
CDR3 DNA: TGTGCCAGCAGCAGGGACAGGGCAGCATTTATAAACACTGAAGCTTTCTTT
CDR3 protein: CASSRDRAAFINTEAFF

clone size: few
V gene: TRBV5-6
J gene: TRBJ2-2
D gene: NA
CDR3 DNA: TGTGCCAGCTGCTCGTATCAGGGTTCCACCGGGGAGCTGTTTTTT
CDR3 protein: CASCSYQGSTGELFF

clone size: NA
V gene: TRBV5-1
J gene: TRBJ1-2
D gene: NA
CDR3 DNA: TGCGCCAGCAGCTTCTCAGATTGGAATACCTATGGCTACACCTTC
CDR3 protein: CASSFSDWNTYGYTF